These 17 T cell receptor beta chains came from one sample sequenced in a study of spatial heterogeneity in lung cancer. The time point was: sample taken at primary tumor resection. Unsorted samples of tumor, nontumor lung or frozen PBMC had their whole RNA sequenced. A single record per CDR3 protein comes from TCRdb applying MiXCR to the 5' RACE reads. The sample lists approximately 6,900 distinct CDR3 sequences; roughly 3.8% were seen once. The sample consisted of normal lung tissue next to the tumor, taken at surgery. The source is a female donor with early-stage non-small cell lung cancer.

This clonotype was observed a few times. The chain couples TRBV24-1 to TRBJ2-1; 9 bases are shared with TRBD1. This CDR3 contains 16 residues. Germline V lookup: CDR1 KGHDR, CDR2 SFDVKD. Trimming cost V 9 bases and J 4 bases; bases outside gene matches: 12. The DNA of the CDR3 is TGTGCCACCGGGGGACAGGGAAAGTTCAGTTACAATGAGCAGTTCTTC. Amino acid sequence: CATGGQGKFSYNEQFF.

By frequency in the sample, this clonotype is medium-sized. The rearrangement links TRBV11-2 to TRBJ2-4; D might be TRBD1 or TRBD2, each matching 5 bases. This CDR3 has 15 residues. The V gene lost 8 bases and the J gene lost 3 bases, with 17 bases spanning the gap. Germline V gene sequence: CDR1 SGHAT, CDR2 FQNNGV. The CDR3 spells CASEGTGTDKNIQYF. The CDR3 bases are TGTGCCAGCGAGGGTACGGGGACGGACAAAAACATTCAGTACTTC.

This clonotype was detected ten times or more. The chain employs TRBV28 and TRBJ1-5, with D uncertain. Germline-derived CDR1 and CDR2 are MDHEN and SYDVKM. The CDR3 has 13 residues. The ends were cut back, 10 bases at V and 5 bases at J, with 15 bases in the middle. In nucleotides, the CDR3 is TGTGCCACCCTACCCGGAGTACATCAGCCCCAGCATTTT. This sequence encodes CATLPGVHQPQHF.

Relative to its sample, this clonotype is medium-sized. The chain recombines TRBV11-2 with TRBJ2-7; 14 nucleotides line up with TRBD2. V shed 7 bases and J 6 bases; nucleotides not matched to a gene: 11. Looked up from germline, CDR1 is SGHAT and CDR2 is FQNNGV. CDR3 length equals 16 residues. The CDR3 region is CASTPRGTSGGGEQYF. The CDR3 nucleotides read TGTGCCAGCACCCCCAGGGGGACTAGCGGGGGTGGCGAGCAGTACTTC.

This clonotype was counted many times. The chain joins TRBV29-1 to TRBJ1-5; no firm D call. Trimming left V 1 base short and J 7 bases short, with 8 bases between. This CDR3 comprises 12 residues. The germline V gene encodes CDR1 SQVTM and CDR2 ANQGSEA. CDR3 sequence (DNA): TGCAGCGTTGAAGGGGCGGGCCAGCCCCAGCATTTT. Its protein product is CSVEGAGQPQHF.

This clonotype is judged medium-sized. The rearrangement links TRBV28 to TRBJ1-2; D ambiguous. Germline CDR1 reads MDHEN; CDR2 reads SYDVKM. The V end lost 4 bases, the J end lost 2 bases, and 2 bases lay between the germline ends. The length of the CDR3 is 11 residues. In DNA form, the CDR3 reads TGTGCCAGCAGTTCCAACTATGGCTACACCTTC. Amino acid sequence: CASSSNYGYTF.

This clonotype was recorded many times. The chain carries TRBV27 and TRBJ1-2, with D possibly being TRBD1 (5 bases). The CDR3 is 14 residues long. With 5 bases removed from V and 8 bases from J, the gap between germline ends came to 18 bases. CDR1 is MNHEY, CDR2 SMNVEV, per germline (reference sequence). For the CDR3, the DNA is TGTGCCAGCAGTACCTGGGACGGCGCGGAGGGCTACACCTTC. This codes for CASSTWDGAEGYTF.

This clonotype showed up many times. The chain carries TRBV12-3 or TRBV12-4 and TRBJ2-4; possible D gene TRBD2, 6 bases. This CDR3 has 15 amino acids. The V end lost 4 bases, the J end lost 6 bases, and 16 bases lay between the germline ends. The CDR3 sequence: CASSSPATGGNIQYF. In DNA, the CDR3 is TGTGCCAGCAGTTCCCCGGCCACCGGGGGAAACATTCAGTACTTC.

This clonotype counts as medium-sized. V usage is TRBV28 and J usage is TRBJ2-1; 8 positions match TRBD1. The trim removed 6 bases at V and 11 bases at J, leaving 15 bases unmatched. CDR3 length: 15 residues. Germline assignment: CDR1 MDHEN and CDR2 SYDVKM. This chain's CDR3 is CASSRTSTGGSKQFF. The CDR3 coding sequence is TGTGCCAGCAGCCGGACCTCTACAGGGGGTAGTAAGCAGTTCTTC.

This clonotype came up many times. V usage is TRBV7-9 and J usage is TRBJ2-7; 7 bases are a match to TRBD1. Germline CDR1 reads SEHNR; CDR2 reads FQNEAQ (reference sequence). With 1 base clipped from V and 3 bases from J, the junction kept 12 bases outside the gene matches. The CDR3 loop spans 17 amino acids. CDR3 protein: CASSLVSGPGTDYEQYF. CDR3 DNA: TGTGCCAGCAGCTTAGTCAGCGGTCCTGGGACAGACTACGAGCAGTACTTC.

Judged by abundance, this clonotype is medium-sized. V usage is TRBV28 and J usage is TRBJ2-7; the D gene is possibly TRBD2 (6 bases). The CDR3 contains 17 residues. Germline V gene lookup returns CDR1 MDHEN and CDR2 SYDVKM. V was clipped by 5 bases and J by 6 bases, with 26 bases between them. The CDR3 spells CASSLRGSVQGLGEQYF. CDR3 nucleotides: TGTGCCAGCAGTCTAAGAGGGTCGGTGCAGGGACTCGGCGAGCAGTACTTC.

This clonotype was recorded at least ten times. The rearrangement links TRBV19 to TRBJ1-1; no firm D call. There are 14 residues in the CDR3. V was pared by 3 bases and J by 1 base, with 9 bases between. Germline V gives CDR1 LNHDA, CDR2 SQIVND (reference sequence). The CDR3 protein is CASSIEGGNTEAFF. The CDR3 coding sequence is TGTGCCAGTAGTATTGAGGGCGGGAACACTGAAGCTTTCTTT.

This clonotype was detected ten times or more. The chain carries TRBV30 and TRBJ1-5; TRBD1 aligns across 7 bases. This CDR3 spans 13 amino acids. Germline CDR1 reads GTSNPN; CDR2 reads SVGIG (reference sequence). The V gene end was trimmed by 1 base and the J gene end by 6 bases; junction bases not matched to a gene: 3. The CDR3 nucleotides read TGTGCCTGGAGTGCAGGGGGGAGTCAGCCCCAGCATTTT. Amino acids: CAWSAGGSQPQHF.

This clonotype was detected many times. The genes are TRBV27 and TRBJ1-2; 12 bases are shared with TRBD1. Germline V lookup: CDR1 MNHEY, CDR2 SMNVEV (reference sequence). This CDR3 is built from 14 residues. V trimming: 3 bases; J trimming: 7 bases; junction bases outside the gene matches: 3. As DNA, the CDR3 is TGTGCCAGCAGTTTCGGGGACAGGGGGCCTGGCTACACCTTC. Translation: CASSFGDRGPGYTF.

This clonotype was recorded many times. This chain joins TRBV5-1 and TRBJ2-3; 8 bases match TRBD2. CDR3 length: 13 residues. Per germline, CDR1 SGHRS and CDR2 YFSETQ. V shed 5 bases and J 2 bases; nucleotides not matched to a gene: 1. This CDR3 is CASRTSATDTQYF. The CDR3 nucleotides read TGCGCCAGCAGGACTAGCGCCACAGATACGCAGTATTTT. Supplemented by reference TRBV5-1 and TRBJ2-3, the full variable domain reads KAGVTQTPRYLIKTRGQQVTLSCSPISGHRSVSWYQQTPGQGLQFLFEYFSETQRNKGNFPGRFSGRQFSNSRSEMNVSTLELGDSALYLCASRTSATDTQYFGPGTRLTVL.

This clonotype was seen many times. The V gene is TRBV11-2, the J gene TRBJ1-2; 9 bases align to TRBD1. This CDR3 contains 14 residues. Germline loops: CDR1 SGHAT, CDR2 FQNNGV. With 4 bases clipped from V and 2 bases from J, the junction kept 2 bases outside the gene matches. CDR3 bases: TGTGCCAGCAGCTCGACAGGGGGGAACTATGGCTACACCTTC. It codes for CASSSTGGNYGYTF.

In its sample, this clonotype ranks as medium-sized. The rearrangement links TRBV6-2 or TRBV6-3 to TRBJ2-5; no clear D. V was cut by 5 bases and J by 1 base, with 5 bases left in between. CDR1 is MNHEY, CDR2 SVGEGT, per germline. This CDR3 is built from 12 residues. The CDR3 DNA reads TGTGCCAGCAGTGATTCCCAAGAGACCCAGTACTTC. Translation gives CASSDSQETQYF.